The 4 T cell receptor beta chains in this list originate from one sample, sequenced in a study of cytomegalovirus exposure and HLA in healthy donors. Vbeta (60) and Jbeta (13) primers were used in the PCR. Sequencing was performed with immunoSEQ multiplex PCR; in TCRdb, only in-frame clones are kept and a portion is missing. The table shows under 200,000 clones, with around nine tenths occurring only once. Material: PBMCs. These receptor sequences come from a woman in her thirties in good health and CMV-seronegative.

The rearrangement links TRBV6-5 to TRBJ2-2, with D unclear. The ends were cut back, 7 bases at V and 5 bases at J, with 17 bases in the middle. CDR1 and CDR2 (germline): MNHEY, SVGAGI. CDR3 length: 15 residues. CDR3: CASTDLERMTGELFF. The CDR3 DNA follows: TGTGCCAGCACCGACCTCGAGCGTATGACCGGGGAGCTGTTTTTT.

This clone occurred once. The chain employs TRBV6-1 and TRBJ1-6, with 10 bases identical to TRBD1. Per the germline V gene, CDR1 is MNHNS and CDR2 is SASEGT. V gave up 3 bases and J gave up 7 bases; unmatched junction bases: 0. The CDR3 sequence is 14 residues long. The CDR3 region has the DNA TGTGCCAGCAGTGAGGGACAGGGGAATTCACCCCTCCACTTT. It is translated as CASSEGQGNSPLHF.

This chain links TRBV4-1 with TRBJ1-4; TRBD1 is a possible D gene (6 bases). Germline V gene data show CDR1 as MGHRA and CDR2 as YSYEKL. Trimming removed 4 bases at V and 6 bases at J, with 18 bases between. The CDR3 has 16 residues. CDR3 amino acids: CASSLLAGAGDEKLFF. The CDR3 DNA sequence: TGCGCCAGCAGCCTTCTTGCAGGGGCAGGGGATGAAAAACTGTTTTTT.

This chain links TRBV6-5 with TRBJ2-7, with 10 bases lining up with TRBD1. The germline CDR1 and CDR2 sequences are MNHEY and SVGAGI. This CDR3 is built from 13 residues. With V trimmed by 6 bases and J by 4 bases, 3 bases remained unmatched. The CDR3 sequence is CASRGTGAYEQYF. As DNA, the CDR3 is TGTGCCAGCAGGGGGACAGGGGCATACGAGCAGTACTTC.